Listed below are T cell receptor beta chains from one sample, sequenced in a study of CD8+ T cells in alopecia areata. Assay used: immunoSEQ multiplex PCR; TCRdb lists only in-frame clones, some missing. The table has more than 12,000 clones, approximately 50% seen once; the top ten hold approximately 11%. The sample here was skin, taken at week 0. Receptor source: a human donor with alopecia areata. CDR3s leave out the opening cysteine and the closing phenylalanine or tryptophan. Fields, in order: CDR3 protein, clone size, V gene, J gene. A row's size may be missing; if present it is once, few, many or a size class.

cdr3_aa: ASSLSPRDYFQETQY; clone_size: -; v_call: TRBV7-6; j_call: TRBJ2-5
cdr3_aa: ASSIRNTGDAEAF; clone_size: -; v_call: TRBV19; j_call: TRBJ1-1
cdr3_aa: ASSLVGAPIYEQY; clone_size: -; v_call: TRBV5-1; j_call: TRBJ2-7
cdr3_aa: ASSLVPGEGGDGYT; clone_size: -; v_call: TRBV7-2; j_call: TRBJ1-2
cdr3_aa: ASSEGRAEY; clone_size: -; v_call: TRBV6-5; j_call: TRBJ2-3
cdr3_aa: ASSEGGLGNSYEQY; clone_size: -; v_call: TRBV27; j_call: TRBJ2-7
cdr3_aa: ASSYSRANDYYGYT; clone_size: few; v_call: TRBV6-6; j_call: TRBJ1-2
cdr3_aa: ASSQGMVFSTEAF; clone_size: few; v_call: TRBV4-2; j_call: TRBJ1-1
cdr3_aa: ASSLDTSFTDTEAF; clone_size: -; v_call: TRBV11-2; j_call: TRBJ1-1
cdr3_aa: ASSSKNVDRTQY; clone_size: -; v_call: TRBV7-2; j_call: TRBJ2-3
cdr3_aa: ASGRTGHKQY; clone_size: -; v_call: TRBV5-1; j_call: TRBJ2-7
cdr3_aa: ASIGGFRNTGELF; clone_size: once; v_call: TRBV19; j_call: TRBJ2-2
cdr3_aa: AISESIGERSYEQY; clone_size: -; v_call: TRBV10-3; j_call: TRBJ2-7